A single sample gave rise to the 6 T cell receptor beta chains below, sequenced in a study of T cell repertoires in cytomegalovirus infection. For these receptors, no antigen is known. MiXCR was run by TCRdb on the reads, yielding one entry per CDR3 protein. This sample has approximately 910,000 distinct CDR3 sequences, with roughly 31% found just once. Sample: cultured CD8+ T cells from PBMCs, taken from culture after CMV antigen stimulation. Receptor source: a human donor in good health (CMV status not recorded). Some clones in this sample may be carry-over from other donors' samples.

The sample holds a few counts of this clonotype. The CDR3 sequence: CASSHRGPETQYF. The CDR3 DNA reads TGTGCCAGTAGCCACAGGGGGCCGGAGACCCAGTACTTC. The chain uses TRBV19 and TRBJ2-5; 9 positions match TRBD1. The germline CDR1 and CDR2 sequences are LNHDA and SQIVND (reference sequence). V lost 6 bases and J lost 5; bases outside the gene matches: 4. The CDR3 contains 13 residues.

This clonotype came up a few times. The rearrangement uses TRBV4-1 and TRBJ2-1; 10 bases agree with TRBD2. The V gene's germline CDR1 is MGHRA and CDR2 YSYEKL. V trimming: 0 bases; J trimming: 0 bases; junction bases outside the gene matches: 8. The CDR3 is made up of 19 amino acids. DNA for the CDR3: TGCGCCAGCAGCCAAGAGGGTAGCGGGGGGCTTAGCTCCTACAATGAGCAGTTCTTC. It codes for CASSQEGSGGLSSYNEQFF.

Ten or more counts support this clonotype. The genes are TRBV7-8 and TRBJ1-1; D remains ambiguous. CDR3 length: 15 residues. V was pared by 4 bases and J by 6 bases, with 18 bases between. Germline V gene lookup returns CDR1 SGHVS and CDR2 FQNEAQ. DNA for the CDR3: TGTGCCAGCAGCTCCCTCCGGAGGCAGATCTCTGAAGCTTTCTTT. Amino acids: CASSSLRRQISEAFF.

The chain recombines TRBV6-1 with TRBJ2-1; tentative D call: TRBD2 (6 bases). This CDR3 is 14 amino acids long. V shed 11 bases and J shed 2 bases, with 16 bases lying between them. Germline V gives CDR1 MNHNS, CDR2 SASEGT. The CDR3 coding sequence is TGTGCCGTAGTGCGCGGCGGGACCTACAATGAGCAGTTCTTC. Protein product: CAVVRGGTYNEQFF.

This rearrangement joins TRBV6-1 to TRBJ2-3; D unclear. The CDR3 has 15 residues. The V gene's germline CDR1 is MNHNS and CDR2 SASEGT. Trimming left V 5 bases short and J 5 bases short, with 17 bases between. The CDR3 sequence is CASSYVAGLQDTQYF. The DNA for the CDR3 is TGTGCCAGCAGTTATGTCGCCGGGCTTCAAGATACGCAGTATTTT.

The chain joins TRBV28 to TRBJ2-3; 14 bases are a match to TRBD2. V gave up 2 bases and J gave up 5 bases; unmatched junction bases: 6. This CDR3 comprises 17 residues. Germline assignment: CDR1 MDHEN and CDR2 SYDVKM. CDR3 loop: CASSLNGLAGGRDTQYF. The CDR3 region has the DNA TGTGCCAGCAGTTTAAATGGACTAGCGGGGGGACGAGATACGCAGTATTTT.